This T cell receptor beta chain was observed in a study of T cells in women clearing cervical HPV infection. For the study at large: For cases, blood was sampled a median around 150 days after lesion detection, interquartile range roughly 85 to 220 days.

MY09/MY11 PCR detected cervical HPV DNA; dot-blot assigned genotypes. Assay: immunoSEQ multiplex PCR; the TCRdb copy retains only in-frame clones and omits some. Its listing shows tens of thousands of clones. Sequenced material: blood buffy coat. This TCR was recovered from a woman aged 18 to 75 with a cervical HPV16 infection that either progressed to CIN3+ or cleared (not recorded which).

This CDR3 is CSLSAGTVYNEQFF. The sequenced part of the CDR3 DNA is TGCAGCCTGAGTGCGGGGACAGTATACAATGAG. The gene calls are TRBV29-1 and TRBJ2-1; D might be TRBD1 (7 bases). The observed sequence ends 3 residues before the CDR3 terminus, with the missing tail filled in from the germline J gene. V gave up 8 bases and J gave up 4 bases, with 18 bases separating them. The length of the CDR3 is 14 residues. From germline, CDR1 is SQVTM and CDR2 ANQGSEA.